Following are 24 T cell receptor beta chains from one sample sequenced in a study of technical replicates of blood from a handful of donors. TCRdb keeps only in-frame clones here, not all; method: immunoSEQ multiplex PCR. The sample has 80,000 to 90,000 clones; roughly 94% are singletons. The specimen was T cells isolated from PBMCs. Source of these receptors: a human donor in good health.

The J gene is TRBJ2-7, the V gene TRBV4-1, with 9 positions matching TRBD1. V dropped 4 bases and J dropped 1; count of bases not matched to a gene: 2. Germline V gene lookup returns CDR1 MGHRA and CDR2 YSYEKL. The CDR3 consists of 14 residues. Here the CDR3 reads CASSLGQGSYEQYF. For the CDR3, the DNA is TGCGCCAGCAGCCTGGGACAGGGTTCCTACGAGCAGTACTTC.

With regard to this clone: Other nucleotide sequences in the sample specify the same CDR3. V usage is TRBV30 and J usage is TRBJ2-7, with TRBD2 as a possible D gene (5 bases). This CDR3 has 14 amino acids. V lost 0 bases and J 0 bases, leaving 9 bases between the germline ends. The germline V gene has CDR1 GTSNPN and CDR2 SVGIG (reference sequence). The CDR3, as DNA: TGTGCCTGGAGTGTTGGTGGGAGCTCCTACGAGCAGTACTTC. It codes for CAWSVGGSSYEQYF.

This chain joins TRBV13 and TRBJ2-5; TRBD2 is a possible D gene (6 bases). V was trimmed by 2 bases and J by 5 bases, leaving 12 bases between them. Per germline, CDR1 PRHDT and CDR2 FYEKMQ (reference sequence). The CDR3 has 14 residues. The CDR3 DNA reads TGTGCCAGCAGCTTAAGGGACTGGGGGGAGACCCAGTACTTC. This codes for CASSLRDWGETQYF.

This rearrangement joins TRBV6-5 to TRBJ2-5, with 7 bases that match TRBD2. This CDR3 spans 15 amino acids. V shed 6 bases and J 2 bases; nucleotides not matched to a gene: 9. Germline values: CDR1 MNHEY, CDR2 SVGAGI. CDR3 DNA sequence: TGTGCCAGCAGGCGAAATCTAGCGGAGCAAGAGACCCAGTACTTC. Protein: CASRRNLAEQETQYF.

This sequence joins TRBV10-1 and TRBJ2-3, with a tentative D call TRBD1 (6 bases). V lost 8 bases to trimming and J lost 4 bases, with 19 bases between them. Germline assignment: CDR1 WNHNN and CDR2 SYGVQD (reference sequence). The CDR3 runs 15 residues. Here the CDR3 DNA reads TGCGCCAGCCGCCGATCCTACACAGGGCCAGATACGCAGTATTTT. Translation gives CASRRSYTGPDTQYF.

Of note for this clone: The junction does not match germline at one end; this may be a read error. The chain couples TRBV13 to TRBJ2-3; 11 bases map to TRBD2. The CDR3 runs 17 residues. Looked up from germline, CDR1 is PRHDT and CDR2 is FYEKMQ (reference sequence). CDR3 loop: CASSVGGTSGSTDTQYF. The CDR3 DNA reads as TGTGCCAGCAGCGTAGGTGGGACTAGCGGCAGCACAGATACGCAGTATTTT.

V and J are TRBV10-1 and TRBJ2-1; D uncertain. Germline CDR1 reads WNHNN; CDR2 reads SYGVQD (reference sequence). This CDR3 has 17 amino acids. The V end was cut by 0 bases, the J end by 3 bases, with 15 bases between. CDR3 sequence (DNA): TGCGCCAGCAGTGAGTCGAAATTAGCAGAGGACTACAATGAGCAGTTCTTC. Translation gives CASSESKLAEDYNEQFF.

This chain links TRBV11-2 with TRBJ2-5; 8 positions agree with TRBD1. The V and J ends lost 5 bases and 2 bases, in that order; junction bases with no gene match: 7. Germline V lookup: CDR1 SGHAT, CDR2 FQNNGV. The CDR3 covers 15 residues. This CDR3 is CASSTGTGVQETQYF. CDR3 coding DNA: TGTGCCAGCAGCACCGGGACAGGAGTGCAAGAGACCCAGTACTTC.

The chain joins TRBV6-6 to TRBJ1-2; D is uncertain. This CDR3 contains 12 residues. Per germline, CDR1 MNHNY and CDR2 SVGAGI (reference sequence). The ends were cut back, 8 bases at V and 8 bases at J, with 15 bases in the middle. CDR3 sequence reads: CASGTFSVGYTF. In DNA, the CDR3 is TGTGCCAGCGGTACTTTCTCCGTAGGCTACACCTTC.

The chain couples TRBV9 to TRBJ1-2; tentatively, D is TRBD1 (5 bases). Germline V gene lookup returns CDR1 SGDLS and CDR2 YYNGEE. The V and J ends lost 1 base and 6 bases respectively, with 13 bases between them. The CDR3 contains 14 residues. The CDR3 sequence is CASSVIDAGHGYTF. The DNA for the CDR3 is TGTGCCAGCAGCGTAATAGACGCGGGGCATGGCTACACCTTC.

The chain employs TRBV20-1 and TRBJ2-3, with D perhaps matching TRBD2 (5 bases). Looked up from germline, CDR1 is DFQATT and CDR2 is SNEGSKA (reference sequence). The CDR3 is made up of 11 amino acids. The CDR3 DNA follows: TGCAGCCCGAGCGGTCCAGATACGCAGTATTTT. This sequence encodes CSPSGPDTQYF.

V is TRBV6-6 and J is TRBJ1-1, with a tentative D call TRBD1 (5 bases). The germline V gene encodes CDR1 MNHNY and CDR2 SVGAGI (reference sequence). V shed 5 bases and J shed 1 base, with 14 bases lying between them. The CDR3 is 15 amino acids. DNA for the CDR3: TGTGCCAGCAGTGATTCGGGGGTCGCGAACACTGAAGCTTTCTTT. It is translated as CASSDSGVANTEAFF.

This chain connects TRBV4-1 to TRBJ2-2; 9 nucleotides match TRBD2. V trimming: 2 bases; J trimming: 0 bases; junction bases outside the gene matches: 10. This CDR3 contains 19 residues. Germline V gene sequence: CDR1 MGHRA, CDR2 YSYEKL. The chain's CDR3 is CASSQKFVAGATNTGELFF. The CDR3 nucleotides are TGCGCCAGCAGCCAAAAATTTGTAGCGGGGGCTACGAACACCGGGGAGCTGTTTTTT.

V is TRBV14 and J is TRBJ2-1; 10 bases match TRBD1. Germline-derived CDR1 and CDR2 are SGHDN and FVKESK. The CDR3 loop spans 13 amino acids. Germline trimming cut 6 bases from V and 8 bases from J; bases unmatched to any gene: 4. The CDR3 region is CASRTGGRDEQFF. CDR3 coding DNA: TGTGCCAGCAGGACAGGGGGCCGCGATGAGCAGTTCTTC.

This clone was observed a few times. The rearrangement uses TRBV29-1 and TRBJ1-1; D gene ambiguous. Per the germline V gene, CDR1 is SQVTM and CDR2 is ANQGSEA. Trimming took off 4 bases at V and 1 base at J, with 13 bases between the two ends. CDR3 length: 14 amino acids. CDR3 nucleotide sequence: TGCAGCGTTGGGTTCCGGGTCCAGAACACTGAAGCTTTCTTT. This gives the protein CSVGFRVQNTEAFF.

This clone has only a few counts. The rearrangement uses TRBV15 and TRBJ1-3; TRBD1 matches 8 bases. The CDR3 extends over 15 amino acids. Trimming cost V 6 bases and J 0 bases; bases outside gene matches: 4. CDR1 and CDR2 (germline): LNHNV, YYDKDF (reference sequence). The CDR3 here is CATSRDRYSGNTIYF. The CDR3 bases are TGTGCCACCAGTCGGGACAGGTACTCTGGAAACACCATATATTTT.

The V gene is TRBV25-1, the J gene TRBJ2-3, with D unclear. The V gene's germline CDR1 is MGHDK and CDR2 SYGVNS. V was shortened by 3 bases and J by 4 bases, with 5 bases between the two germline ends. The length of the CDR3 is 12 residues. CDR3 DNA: TGTGCCAGCAGTGATCGCGCAGATACGCAGTATTTT. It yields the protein CASSDRADTQYF.

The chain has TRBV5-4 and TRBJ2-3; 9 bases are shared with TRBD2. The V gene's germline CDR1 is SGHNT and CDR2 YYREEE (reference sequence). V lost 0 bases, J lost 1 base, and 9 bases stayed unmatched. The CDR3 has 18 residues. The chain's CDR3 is CASSLAGWIAGGTDTQYF. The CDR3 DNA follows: TGTGCCAGCAGCTTGGCCGGCTGGATAGCGGGGGGCACAGATACGCAGTATTTT.

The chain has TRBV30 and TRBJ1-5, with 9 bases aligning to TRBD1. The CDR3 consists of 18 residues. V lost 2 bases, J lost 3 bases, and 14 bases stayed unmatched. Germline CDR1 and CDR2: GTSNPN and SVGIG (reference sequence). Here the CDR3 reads CAWSFFRTGVSDNQPQHF. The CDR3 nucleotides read TGTGCCTGGAGTTTCTTCCGGACAGGGGTCTCGGACAATCAGCCCCAGCATTTT.

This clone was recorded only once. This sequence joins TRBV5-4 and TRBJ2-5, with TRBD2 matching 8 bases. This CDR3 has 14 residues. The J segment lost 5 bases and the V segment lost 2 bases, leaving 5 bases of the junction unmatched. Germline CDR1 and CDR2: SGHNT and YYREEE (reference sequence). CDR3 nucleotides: TGTGCCAGCAGCTTCGCGGGGGGAGGGGAGACCCAGTACTTC. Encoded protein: CASSFAGGGETQYF.

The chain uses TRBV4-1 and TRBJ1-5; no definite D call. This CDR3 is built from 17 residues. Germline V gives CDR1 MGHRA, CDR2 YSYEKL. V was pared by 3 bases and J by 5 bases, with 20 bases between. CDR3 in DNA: TGCGCCAGCAGCCACGAATGGCCGAGGAGTTCAGATCAGCCCCAGCATTTT. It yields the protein CASSHEWPRSSDQPQHF.

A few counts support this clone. The CDR3 coding sequence is TGTGCCAGCAGCCAAGGGGCCAGCACAGATACGCAGTATTTT. This gives the protein CASSQGASTDTQYF. The J gene is TRBJ2-3, the V gene TRBV4-2, with D uncertain. Germline V lookup: CDR1 LGHNA, CDR2 YNFKEQ. This CDR3 spans 14 amino acids. V gave up 1 base and J gave up 0 bases, with 5 bases separating them.

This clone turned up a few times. CDR3 nucleotide sequence: TGTGCCAGCAGCCCCCAGGGGGACGGGCAGCCCCAGCATTTT. The encoded protein is CASSPQGDGQPQHF. V gene TRBV7-9 combines with J gene TRBJ1-5; 7 nucleotides align to TRBD1. CDR3 length: 14 residues. The J segment lost 7 bases and the V segment lost 5 bases, leaving 8 bases of the junction unmatched. CDR1 and CDR2 (germline): SEHNR, FQNEAQ (reference sequence).

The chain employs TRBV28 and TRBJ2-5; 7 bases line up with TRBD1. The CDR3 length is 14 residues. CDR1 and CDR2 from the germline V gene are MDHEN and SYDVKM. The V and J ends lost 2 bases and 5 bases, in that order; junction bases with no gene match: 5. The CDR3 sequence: CASSLAGTDETQYF. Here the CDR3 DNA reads TGTGCCAGCAGTTTAGCCGGGACAGACGAGACCCAGTACTTC. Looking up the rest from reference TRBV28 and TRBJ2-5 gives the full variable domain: DVKVTQSSRYLVKRTGEKVFLECVQDMDHENMFWYRQDPGLGLRLIYFSYDVKMKEKGDIPEGYSVSREKKERFSLILESASTNQTSMYLCASSLAGTDETQYFGPGTRLLVL.